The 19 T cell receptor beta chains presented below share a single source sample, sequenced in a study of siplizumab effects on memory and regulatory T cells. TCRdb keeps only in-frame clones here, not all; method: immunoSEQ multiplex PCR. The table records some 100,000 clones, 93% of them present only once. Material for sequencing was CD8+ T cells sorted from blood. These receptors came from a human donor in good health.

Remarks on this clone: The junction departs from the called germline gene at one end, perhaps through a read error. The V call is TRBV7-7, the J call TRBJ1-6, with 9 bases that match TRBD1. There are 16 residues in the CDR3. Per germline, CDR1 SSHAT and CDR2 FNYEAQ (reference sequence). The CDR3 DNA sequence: TGTGCTAGCAGCTTAGTGGGGGACAGGGAGGATTCACCCCTCCACTTT. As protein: CASSLVGDREDSPLHF.

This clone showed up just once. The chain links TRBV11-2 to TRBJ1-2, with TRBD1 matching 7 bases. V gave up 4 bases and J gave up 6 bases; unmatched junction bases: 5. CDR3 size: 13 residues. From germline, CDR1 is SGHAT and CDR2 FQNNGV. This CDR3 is CASSSDRGHGYTF. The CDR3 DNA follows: TGTGCCAGCAGCTCCGATAGGGGGCATGGCTACACCTTC.

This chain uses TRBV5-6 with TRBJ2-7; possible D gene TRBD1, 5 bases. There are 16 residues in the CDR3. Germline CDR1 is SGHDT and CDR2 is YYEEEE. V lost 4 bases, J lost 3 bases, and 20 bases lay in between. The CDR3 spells CASSDSTYHGNYEQYF. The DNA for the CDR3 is TGTGCCAGCAGCGACAGTACTTACCACGGAAACTACGAGCAGTACTTC. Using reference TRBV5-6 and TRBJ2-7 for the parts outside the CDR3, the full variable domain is DAGVTQSPTHLIKTRGQQVTLRCSPKSGHDTVSWYQQALGQGPQFIFQYYEEEERQRGNFPDRFSGHQFPNYSSELNVNALLLGDSALYLCASSDSTYHGNYEQYFGPGTRLTVT.

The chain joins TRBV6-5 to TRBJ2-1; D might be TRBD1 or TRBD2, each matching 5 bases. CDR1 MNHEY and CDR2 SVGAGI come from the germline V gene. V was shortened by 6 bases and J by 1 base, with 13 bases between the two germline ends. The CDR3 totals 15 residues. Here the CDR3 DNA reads TGTGCCAGCAGCACCGGGACGGAGTCCTACAATGAGCAGTTCTTC. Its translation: CASSTGTESYNEQFF.

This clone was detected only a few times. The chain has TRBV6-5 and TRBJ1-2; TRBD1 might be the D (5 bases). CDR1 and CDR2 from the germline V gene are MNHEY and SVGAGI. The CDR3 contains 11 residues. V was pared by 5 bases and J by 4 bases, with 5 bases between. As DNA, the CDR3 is TGTGCCAGCAGTGACAGCTATGGCTACACCTTC. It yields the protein CASSDSYGYTF.

Here the CDR3 DNA reads TGTGCCAGCAGCTTAGTAGCGGGAGGGTACAATGAGCAGTTCTTC. Amino acid sequence: CASSLVAGGYNEQFF. The chain is built from TRBV7-8 and TRBJ2-1, with TRBD2 matching over 11 bases. Trimming took 1 base from V and 4 from J; bases not matched to a gene: 0. CDR3 length: 15 residues. CDR1 is SGHVS and CDR2 is FQNEAQ in the germline V gene.

CDR3 DNA sequence: TGTGCCAGCAGTGACTATACCTACGAGCAGTACTTC. The encoded protein is CASSDYTYEQYF. The chain uses TRBV6-1 and TRBJ2-7; no firm D call. Germline assignment: CDR1 MNHNS and CDR2 SASEGT. The CDR3 runs to 12 residues. Trimming took 3 bases from V and 2 from J, leaving 5 bases between them.

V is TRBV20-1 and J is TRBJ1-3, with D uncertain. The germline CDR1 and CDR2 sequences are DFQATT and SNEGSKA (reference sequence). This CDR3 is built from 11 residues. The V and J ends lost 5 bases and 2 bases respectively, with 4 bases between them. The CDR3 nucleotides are TGCAGTGCTGAAGCTGGAAACACCATATATTTT. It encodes CSAEAGNTIYF.

CDR3 in DNA: TGTGCCAGTAGCGACCCGGACAGGGGGCTGAGTGAGCAGTTCTTC. Its protein product is CASSDPDRGLSEQFF. The V and J genes are TRBV19 and TRBJ2-1; TRBD1 agrees at 11 bases. Germline assignment: CDR1 LNHDA and CDR2 SQIVND (reference sequence). V shed 6 bases and J 9 bases; nucleotides not matched to a gene: 10. The CDR3 runs 15 residues.

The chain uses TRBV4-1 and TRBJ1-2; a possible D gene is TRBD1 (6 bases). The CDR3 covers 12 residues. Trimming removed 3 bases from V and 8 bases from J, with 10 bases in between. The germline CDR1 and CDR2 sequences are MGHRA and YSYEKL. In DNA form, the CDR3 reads TGCGCCAGCAGCCACAACAGGGACGGCTACACCTTC. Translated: CASSHNRDGYTF.

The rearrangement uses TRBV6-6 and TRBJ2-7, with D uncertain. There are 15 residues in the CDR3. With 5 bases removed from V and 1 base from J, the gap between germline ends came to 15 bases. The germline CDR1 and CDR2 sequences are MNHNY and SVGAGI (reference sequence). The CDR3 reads CASSLTQESSYEQYF. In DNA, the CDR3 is TGTGCCAGCAGTCTCACCCAGGAGTCATCCTACGAGCAGTACTTC.

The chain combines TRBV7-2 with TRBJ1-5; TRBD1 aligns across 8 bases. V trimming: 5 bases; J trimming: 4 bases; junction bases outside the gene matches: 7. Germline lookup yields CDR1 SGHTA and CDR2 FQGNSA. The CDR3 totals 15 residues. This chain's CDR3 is CASSPDRGGNQPQHF. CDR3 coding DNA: TGTGCCAGCAGCCCCGACAGGGGTGGTAATCAGCCCCAGCATTTT.

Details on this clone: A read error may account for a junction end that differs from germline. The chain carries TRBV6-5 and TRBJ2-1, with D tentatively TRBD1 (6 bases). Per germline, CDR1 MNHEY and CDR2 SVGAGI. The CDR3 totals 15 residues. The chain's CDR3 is CASSHTGSVYDEQFF. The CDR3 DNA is TGTGCCAGCAGTCATACAGGGTCCGTCTACGATGAGCAGTTCTTC.

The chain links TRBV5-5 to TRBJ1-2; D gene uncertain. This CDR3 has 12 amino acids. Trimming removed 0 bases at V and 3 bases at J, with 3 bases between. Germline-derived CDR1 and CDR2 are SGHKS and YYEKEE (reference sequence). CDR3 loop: CASSLDYYGYTF. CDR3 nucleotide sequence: TGTGCCAGCAGCTTGGATTACTATGGCTACACCTTC.

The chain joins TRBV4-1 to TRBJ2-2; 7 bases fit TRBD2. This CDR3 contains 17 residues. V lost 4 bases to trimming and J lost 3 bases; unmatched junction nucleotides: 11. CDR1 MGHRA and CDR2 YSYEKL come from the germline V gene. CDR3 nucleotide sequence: TGCGCCAGCAGCCCCATTTTCGCGGGAGAGGACACCGGGGAGCTGTTTTTT. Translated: CASSPIFAGEDTGELFF.

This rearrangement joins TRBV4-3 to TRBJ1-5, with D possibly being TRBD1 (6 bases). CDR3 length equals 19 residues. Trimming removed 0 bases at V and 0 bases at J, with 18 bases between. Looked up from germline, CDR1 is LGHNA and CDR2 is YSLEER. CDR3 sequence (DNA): TGCGCCAGCAGCCAAGATCGGGCAGGGGATGGTTATAGCAATCAGCCCCAGCATTTT. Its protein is CASSQDRAGDGYSNQPQHF.

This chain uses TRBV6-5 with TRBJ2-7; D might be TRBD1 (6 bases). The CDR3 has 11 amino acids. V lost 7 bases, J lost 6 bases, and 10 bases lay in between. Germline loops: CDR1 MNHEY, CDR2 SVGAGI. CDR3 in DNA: TGTGCCAGCAATCTGGGGGCCGAGCAGTACTTC. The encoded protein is CASNLGAEQYF.

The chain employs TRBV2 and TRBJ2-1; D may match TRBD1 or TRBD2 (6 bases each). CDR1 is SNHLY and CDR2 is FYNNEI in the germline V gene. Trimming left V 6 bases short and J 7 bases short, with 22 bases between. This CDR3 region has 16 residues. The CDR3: CASSGQARGARNEQFF. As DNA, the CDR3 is TGTGCCAGCAGCGGCCAAGCAAGGGGGGCCAGGAATGAGCAGTTCTTC.

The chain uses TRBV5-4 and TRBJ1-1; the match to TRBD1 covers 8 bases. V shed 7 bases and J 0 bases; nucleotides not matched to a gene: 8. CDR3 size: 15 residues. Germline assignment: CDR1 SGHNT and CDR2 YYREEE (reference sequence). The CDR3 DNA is TGTGCCAGCCCCTCGGGGGGACAGGTGAACACTGAAGCTTTCTTT. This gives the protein CASPSGGQVNTEAFF.